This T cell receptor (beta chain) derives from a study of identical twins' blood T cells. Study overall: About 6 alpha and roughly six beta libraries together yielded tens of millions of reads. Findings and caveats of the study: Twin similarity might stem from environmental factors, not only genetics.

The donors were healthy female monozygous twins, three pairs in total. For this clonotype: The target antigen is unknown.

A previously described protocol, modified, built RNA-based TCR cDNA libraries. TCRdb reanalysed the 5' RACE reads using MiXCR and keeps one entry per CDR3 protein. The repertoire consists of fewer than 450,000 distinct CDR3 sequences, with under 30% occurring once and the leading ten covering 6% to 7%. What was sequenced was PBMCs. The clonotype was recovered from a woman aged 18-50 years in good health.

DNA of the CDR3: TGTGCCAGCAGTTACTCAGGCGGGGGCACAGATACGCAGTATTTT. This encodes CASSYSGGGTDTQYF. V gene TRBV6-5 combines with J gene TRBJ2-3, with D maybe TRBD2 (6 bases). V was shortened by 0 bases and J by 1 base, with 8 bases between the two germline ends. The CDR3 length is 15 residues. Germline CDR1 MNHEY, CDR2 SVGAGI.